This T cell receptor (beta chain) was profiled in a study of CD8 T cells in Susac syndrome. TCR beta sequencing covered blood CD8+ and CD4+ T cells. TEMRA cells underwent FACS enrichment and CD8+ and CD4+ T cells underwent negative isolation. Findings and limits, study-wide: As the study acknowledged, the number of individuals in its TCR sequencing and HLA analysis was relatively small.

A quantity of about 0.5 to 1 ug RNA underwent reverse transcription using random hexamers. TCRdb re-analysed the immunoSEQ multiplex PCR reads in MiXCR, keeping a single row per CDR3 protein. Of some 120,000 distinct CDR3 sequences listed, approximately 91% were seen once; the top ten hold roughly 0.15%. To note about this clonotype: Antigen: not known.

Sequencing input: CD4+ T cells from PBMCs. The receptor was derived from a human donor in good health.

CDR3 sequence: CSANPKRDEQFF. CDR3 DNA sequence: TGCAGTGCTAACCCCAAACGGGATGAGCAGTTCTTC. The rearrangement links TRBV20-1 to TRBJ2-1; D gene uncertain. V lost 4 bases and J 8 bases, leaving 12 bases between the germline ends. Germline CDR1 and CDR2: DFQATT and SNEGSKA (reference sequence). The CDR3 totals 12 residues.